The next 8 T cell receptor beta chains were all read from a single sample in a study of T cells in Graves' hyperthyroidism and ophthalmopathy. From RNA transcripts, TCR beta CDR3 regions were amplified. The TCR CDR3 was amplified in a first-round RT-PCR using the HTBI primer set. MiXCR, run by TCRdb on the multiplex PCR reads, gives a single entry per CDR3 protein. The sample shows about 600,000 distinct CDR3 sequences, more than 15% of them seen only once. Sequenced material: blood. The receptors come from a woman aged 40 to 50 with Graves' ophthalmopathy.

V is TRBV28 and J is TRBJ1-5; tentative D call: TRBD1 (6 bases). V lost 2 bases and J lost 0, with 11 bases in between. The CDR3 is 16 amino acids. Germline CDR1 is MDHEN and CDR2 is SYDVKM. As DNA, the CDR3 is TGTGCCAGCAGTTTAGGGACACACCTTAGCAATCAGCCCCAGCATTTT. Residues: CASSLGTHLSNQPQHF. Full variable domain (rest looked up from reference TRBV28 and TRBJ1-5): DVKVTQSSRYLVKRTGEKVFLECVQDMDHENMFWYRQDPGLGLRLIYFSYDVKMKEKGDIPEGYSVSREKKERFSLILESASTNQTSMYLCASSLGTHLSNQPQHFGDGTRLSIL.

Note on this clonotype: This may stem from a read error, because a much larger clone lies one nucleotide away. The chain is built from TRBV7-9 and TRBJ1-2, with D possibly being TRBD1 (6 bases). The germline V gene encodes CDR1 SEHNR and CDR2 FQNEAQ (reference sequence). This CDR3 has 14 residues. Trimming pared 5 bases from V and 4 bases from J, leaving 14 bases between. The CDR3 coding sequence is TGTGCCAGCAGCATACAGGGTCTGATCTATGGCTACACCTTC. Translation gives CASSIQGLIYGYTF.

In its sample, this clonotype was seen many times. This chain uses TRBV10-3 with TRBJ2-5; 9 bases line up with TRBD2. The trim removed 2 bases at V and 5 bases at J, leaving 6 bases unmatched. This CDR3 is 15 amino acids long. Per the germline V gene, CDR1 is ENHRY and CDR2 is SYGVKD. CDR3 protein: CAISEPGLASETQYF. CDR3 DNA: TGTGCCATCAGTGAGCCGGGACTAGCTTCGGAGACCCAGTACTTC.

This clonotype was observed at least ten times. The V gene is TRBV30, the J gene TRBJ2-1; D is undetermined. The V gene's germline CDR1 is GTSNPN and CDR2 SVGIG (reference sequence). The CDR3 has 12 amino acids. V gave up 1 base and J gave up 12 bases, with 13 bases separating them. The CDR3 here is CAWSAQVGGQFF. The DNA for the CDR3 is TGTGCCTGGAGTGCTCAGGTCGGCGGGCAGTTCTTC.

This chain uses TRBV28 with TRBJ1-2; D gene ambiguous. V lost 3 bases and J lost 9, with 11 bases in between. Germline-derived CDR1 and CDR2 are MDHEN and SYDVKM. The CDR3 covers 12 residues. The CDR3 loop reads CASSFYGLSYTF. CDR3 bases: TGTGCCAGCAGTTTTTACGGGCTCAGCTACACCTTC.

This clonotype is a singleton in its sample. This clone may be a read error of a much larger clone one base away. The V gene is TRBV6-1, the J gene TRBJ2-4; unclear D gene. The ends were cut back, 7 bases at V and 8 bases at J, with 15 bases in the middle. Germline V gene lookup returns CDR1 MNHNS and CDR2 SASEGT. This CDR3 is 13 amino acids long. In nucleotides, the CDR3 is TGTGCCAGCAACACATACCCTGCGGACATTCAGTACTTC. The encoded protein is CASNTYPADIQYF.

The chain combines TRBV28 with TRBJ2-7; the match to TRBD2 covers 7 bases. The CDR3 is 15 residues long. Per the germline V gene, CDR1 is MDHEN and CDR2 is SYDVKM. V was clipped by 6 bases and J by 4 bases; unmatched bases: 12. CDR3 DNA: TGTGCCAGCAGCCCCCTCCTAGCGGCAATTTACGAGCAGTACTTC. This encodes CASSPLLAAIYEQYF.

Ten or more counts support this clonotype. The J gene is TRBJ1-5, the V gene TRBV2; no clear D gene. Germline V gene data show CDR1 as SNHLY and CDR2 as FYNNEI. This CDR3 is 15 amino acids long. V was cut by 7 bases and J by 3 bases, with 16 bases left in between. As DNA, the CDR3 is TGTGCCAGCACCCTCGAGGGAGGCCCCAATCAGCCCCAGCATTTT. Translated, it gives CASTLEGGPNQPQHF.